Shown below are 18 T cell receptor beta chains from a single sample sequenced in a study of neurological immune-mediated disorders. As for time point: longitudinal time-point 3. In TCRdb, the 5' RACE reads were re-called with MiXCR into one record per CDR3 protein. The sample contains more than 40,000 distinct CDR3 sequences, over 9.5% of which appear only once. The specimen was PBMCs. The receptors were sampled from a male donor with HTLV-1-associated myelopathy (HAM/TSP).

This chain connects TRBV7-9 to TRBJ2-7; D perhaps matches TRBD2 (6 bases). There are 14 residues in the CDR3. Between the trimmed V and J ends, which lost 5 bases and 1 base, there was a span of 12 bases. Germline lookup yields CDR1 SEHNR and CDR2 FQNEAQ (reference sequence). The CDR3 DNA follows: TGTGCCAGCAGCGCCGGGGGTTTATCCTACGAGCAGTACTTC. Translated: CASSAGGLSYEQYF.

The chain employs TRBV12-3 or TRBV12-4 and TRBJ2-1, with 8 bases aligning to TRBD1. V dropped 1 base and J dropped 7; count of bases not matched to a gene: 9. The CDR3 has 16 residues. For the CDR3, the DNA is TGTGCCAGCAGTTTAGTGGCAGGGGGCGCGTTTAATGAGCAGTTCTTC. Its translation: CASSLVAGGAFNEQFF.

The chain is built from TRBV19 and TRBJ1-1; D gene unclear. From germline, CDR1 is LNHDA and CDR2 SQIVND (reference sequence). The CDR3 spans 12 residues. The V gene lost 7 bases and the J gene lost 0 bases, with 6 bases spanning the gap. The CDR3 nucleotides read TGTGCCAGTAACGCCTTGAACACTGAAGCTTTCTTT. Protein: CASNALNTEAFF.

This clonotype was counted at least ten times. The J gene is TRBJ1-5, the V gene TRBV28, with unresolved D. The CDR3 has 12 residues. V was cut by 9 bases and J by 2 bases, with 8 bases left in between. Germline V gene lookup returns CDR1 MDHEN and CDR2 SYDVKM. CDR3 protein: CASGGGNQPQHF. The DNA of the CDR3 is TGTGCCAGTGGAGGAGGCAATCAGCCCCAGCATTTT.

This clonotype was seen repeatedly, ten times or more. The chain links TRBV11-1 to TRBJ2-6; maybe TRBD1 (6 bases). Germline V gives CDR1 SGHAT, CDR2 FQDESV (reference sequence). The CDR3 length is 18 residues. V was trimmed by 5 bases and J by 0 bases, leaving 17 bases between them. The CDR3 DNA sequence: TGTGCCAGCAGCAAGGGACAACGGAAGGTCTCTGGGGCCAACGTCCTGACTTTC. Encoded protein: CASSKGQRKVSGANVLTF.

In its sample, this clonotype was seen many times. The V call is TRBV29-1, the J call TRBJ1-1; 7 bases are a match to TRBD1. Germline assignment: CDR1 SQVTM and CDR2 ANQGSEA. This CDR3 spans 12 amino acids. V was clipped by 4 bases and J by 4 bases; unmatched bases: 3. CDR3 region: CSVAQGTTEAFF. The DNA for the CDR3 is TGCAGCGTTGCACAGGGGACCACTGAAGCTTTCTTT.

V gene TRBV12-3 or TRBV12-4 combines with J gene TRBJ2-5; 8 bases fit TRBD2. Losses at the gene ends were 3 bases for V and 5 bases for J; bases not matched to a gene: 8. The CDR3 is made up of 15 amino acids. For the CDR3, the DNA is TGTGCCAGCAGTTTTGGAGATGGCGGGAGGGAGACCCAGTACTTC. This codes for CASSFGDGGRETQYF.

This clonotype showed up many times. This chain links TRBV29-1 with TRBJ1-1, with 7 positions matching TRBD1. Germline V gene lookup returns CDR1 SQVTM and CDR2 ANQGSEA. V dropped 6 bases and J dropped 7; count of bases not matched to a gene: 11. This CDR3 comprises 13 residues. Here the CDR3 DNA reads TGCAGCGTCAGGGGGGACGGGGTTAGTGAAGCTTTCTTT. Its protein product is CSVRGDGVSEAFF.

At least ten counts were recorded for this clonotype. J is TRBJ2-1 and V is TRBV3-1; no definite D call. The V end was cut by 7 bases, the J end by 5 bases, with 12 bases between. CDR3 length: 13 residues. Germline CDR1 reads LGHDT; CDR2 reads YNNKEL (reference sequence). CDR3 amino acids: CASKEWKDNEQFF. The CDR3 DNA follows: TGTGCCAGCAAGGAGTGGAAGGACAATGAGCAGTTCTTC.

This sequence joins TRBV11-2 and TRBJ1-5, with a possible D match to TRBD1 (5 bases). This CDR3 has 16 residues. Germline V gives CDR1 SGHAT, CDR2 FQNNGV. The V and J ends lost 0 bases and 7 bases respectively, with 16 bases between them. CDR3: CASSLDGGWGEQPQHF. CDR3 sequence (DNA): TGTGCCAGCAGCTTAGACGGAGGGTGGGGCGAACAGCCCCAGCATTTT. Together with reference TRBV11-2 and TRBJ1-5, the CDR3 gives the full variable domain: EAGVAQSPRYKIIEKRQSVAFWCNPISGHATLYWYQQILGQGPKLLIQFQNNGVVDDSQLPKDRFSAERLKGVDSTLKIQPAKLEDSAVYLCASSLDGGWGEQPQHFGDGTRLSIL.

This clonotype was detected only a few times. This sequence joins TRBV6-5 and TRBJ1-1; D perhaps matches TRBD1 (5 bases). Germline V gene data show CDR1 as MNHEY and CDR2 as SVGAGI. The CDR3 length is 15 residues. Trimming stripped 6 bases from V and 1 base from J, with 15 bases between. CDR3 region: CASSTTDQGNTEAFF. The CDR3 DNA reads TGTGCCAGCAGCACCACCGACCAGGGGAACACTGAAGCTTTCTTT.

This clonotype was seen many times. CDR3 nucleotides: TGTGCCAGCAGCCACAACGACAGGGGAGGAGAGCAGTTCTTC. It translates to CASSHNDRGGEQFF. The chain is built from TRBV3-1 and TRBJ2-1; TRBD1 agrees at 8 bases. The CDR3 runs to 14 residues. J lost 10 bases, V lost 3 bases, and 8 bases had no gene match. CDR1 is LGHDT, CDR2 YNNKEL, per germline (reference sequence).

This clonotype appeared many times. The V and J genes are TRBV20-1 and TRBJ2-3; 7 positions agree with TRBD2. Germline lookup yields CDR1 DFQATT and CDR2 SNEGSKA (reference sequence). The CDR3 sequence is 16 residues long. The V and J ends lost 2 bases and 9 bases, in that order; junction bases with no gene match: 17. CDR3 sequence reads: CSARIGRGLSSVTQYF. CDR3 in DNA: TGCAGTGCTAGAATTGGGCGGGGGTTATCCTCGGTGACGCAGTATTTT.

This clonotype showed up many times. The chain uses TRBV20-1 and TRBJ2-1, with a tentative D call TRBD1 (5 bases). V was shortened by 4 bases and J by 3 bases, with 13 bases between the two germline ends. This CDR3 spans 14 amino acids. The germline V gene encodes CDR1 DFQATT and CDR2 SNEGSKA (reference sequence). The chain's CDR3 is CSATHPQGYNEQFF. The CDR3 coding sequence is TGCAGTGCTACCCATCCCCAGGGCTACAATGAGCAGTTCTTC.

This clonotype was detected many times. The J gene is TRBJ1-5, the V gene TRBV7-9; D is possibly TRBD1 (6 bases). The CDR3 totals 18 residues. The V and J ends lost 1 base and 0 bases respectively, with 16 bases between them. Germline V lookup: CDR1 SEHNR, CDR2 FQNEAQ (reference sequence). Written as DNA, the CDR3 is TGTGCCAGCAGCTTAGTGGTAGGGGGGGGGTATAGCAATCAGCCCCAGCATTTT. Translation gives CASSLVVGGGYSNQPQHF.

This chain connects TRBV19 to TRBJ1-5; D remains unclear. Germline V gene sequence: CDR1 LNHDA, CDR2 SQIVND (reference sequence). V was pared by 2 bases and J by 2 bases, with 7 bases between. CDR3 length equals 14 residues. The DNA for the CDR3 is TGTGCCAGTAGTATACCCGGCCGCAATCAGCCCCAGCATTTT. Translation gives CASSIPGRNQPQHF. Full variable domain (missing parts from reference TRBV19 and TRBJ1-5): DGGITQSPKYLFRKEGQNVTLSCEQNLNHDAMYWYRQDPGQGLRLIYYSQIVNDFQKGDIAEGYSVSREKKESFPLTVTSAQKNPTAFYLCASSIPGRNQPQHFGDGTRLSIL.

The genes are TRBV6-5 and TRBJ2-3; D is unclear. The V end was cut by 2 bases, the J end by 4 bases, with 13 bases between. The length of the CDR3 is 15 residues. The germline V gene encodes CDR1 MNHEY and CDR2 SVGAGI. Here the CDR3 DNA reads TGTGCCAGCAGTTACAACCCACAGACGGCAGATACGCAGTATTTT. It codes for CASSYNPQTADTQYF.

The rearrangement uses TRBV7-9 and TRBJ2-1; D is tentatively TRBD1 or TRBD2 (5 bases each). The germline V and J ends were trimmed by 0 bases and 5 bases, with 14 bases remaining between them. The CDR3 is made up of 16 amino acids. Germline CDR1 is SEHNR and CDR2 is FQNEAQ (reference sequence). CDR3 loop: CASSLALEGMHNEQFF. DNA for the CDR3: TGTGCCAGCAGCTTAGCGCTCGAGGGGATGCACAATGAGCAGTTCTTC.